These 23 T cell receptor beta chains were all obtained from the same sample, sequenced in a study of OX40 agonist ivuxolimab in advanced cancers. Measured with immunoSEQ multiplex PCR; TCRdb has only the in-frame clones, and not every one. Of tens of thousands of clones in the sample, 75% to 90% are singletons; the top ten hold under 2.5%. The source was CD4+ or CD8+ T cells sorted from blood, collected in a trial of the OX40 agonist ivuxolimab. The receptors originated from an adult with an advanced solid tumor such as melanoma, head and neck, liver or kidney cancer.

The V call is TRBV5-4, the J call TRBJ1-3; tentatively, D is TRBD1 (5 bases). From germline, CDR1 is SGHNT and CDR2 YYREEE (reference sequence). CDR3 size: 15 residues. V lost 4 bases and J 0 bases, leaving 11 bases between the germline ends. CDR3 amino acids: CASSPGHDSGNTIYF. Here the CDR3 DNA reads TGTGCCAGCAGCCCCGGACATGACTCTGGAAACACCATATATTTT.

The chain recombines TRBV27 with TRBJ2-1; TRBD2 matches at 9 bases. Unmatched junction bases numbered 17, after V lost 5 bases and J lost 3 bases. This CDR3 is built from 19 residues. The germline CDR1 and CDR2 sequences are MNHEY and SMNVEV (reference sequence). The CDR3 DNA is TGTGCCAGCAGTCGACTAGCGGTGTCCAGGGTCGAAGACTACAATGAGCAGTTCTTC. Its protein is CASSRLAVSRVEDYNEQFF.

This clone was recorded a few times. The rearrangement uses TRBV11-2 and TRBJ2-3; TRBD2 matches 12 bases. Germline values: CDR1 SGHAT, CDR2 FQNNGV. The CDR3 runs 15 residues. V dropped 3 bases and J dropped 5; count of bases not matched to a gene: 3. CDR3 bases: TGTGCCAGCAGCTTGGGACTAGCGGGCGTAGATACGCAGTATTTT. This codes for CASSLGLAGVDTQYF.

The chain has TRBV10-3 and TRBJ2-1; 8 nucleotides line up with TRBD2. Looked up from germline, CDR1 is ENHRY and CDR2 is SYGVKD. The CDR3 loop spans 16 amino acids. V trimming: 0 bases; J trimming: 8 bases; junction bases outside the gene matches: 9. Written as DNA, the CDR3 is TGTGCCATCAGTGAGTCGCCGGGACTAGGTCCCGATGAGCAGTTCTTC. Its protein is CAISESPGLGPDEQFF.

The chain links TRBV30 to TRBJ2-7; 8 bases are a match to TRBD2. J was trimmed by 1 base and V by 4 bases; bases with no gene match: 15. CDR1 is GTSNPN and CDR2 is SVGIG in the germline V gene (reference sequence). The length of the CDR3 is 17 residues. This chain's CDR3 is CAWMVKGGGTRSYEQYF. CDR3 bases: TGTGCCTGGATGGTCAAGGGCGGGGGGACACGATCCTACGAGCAGTACTTC.

The J gene is TRBJ2-7, the V gene TRBV7-6; TRBD2 aligns across 12 bases. CDR1 SGHVS and CDR2 FNYEAQ come from the germline V gene. After removal of 4 bases from V and 5 bases from J, the junction contained 6 bases not matched to a gene. This CDR3 comprises 15 residues. The CDR3 DNA reads as TGTGCCAGCAGCTCTAGCGGGGGGGCTCGGGACGAGCAGTACTTC. Translating gives CASSSSGGARDEQYF.

This chain links TRBV27 with TRBJ1-4; TRBD1 matches 7 bases. The CDR3 has 13 amino acids. Germline trimming cut 5 bases from V and 8 bases from J; bases unmatched to any gene: 5. Germline values: CDR1 MNHEY, CDR2 SMNVEV (reference sequence). The CDR3 sequence: CASSGIQGEKLFF. CDR3 bases: TGTGCCAGCAGTGGGATACAGGGGGAAAAACTGTTTTTT. The variable domain in full, with the rest retrieved from reference TRBV27 and TRBJ1-4, is EAQVTQNPRYLITVTGKKLTVTCSQNMNHEYMSWYRQDPGLGLRQIYYSMNVEVTDKGDVPEGYKVSRKEKRNFPLILESPSPNQTSLYFCASSGIQGEKLFFGSGTQLSVL.

The rearrangement links TRBV5-6 to TRBJ2-1, with a tentative D call TRBD2 (6 bases). CDR3 length: 12 residues. Deletions cut 5 bases from V and 7 bases from J, with 10 bases between. Germline V gene data show CDR1 as SGHDT and CDR2 as YYEEEE. CDR3 nucleotides: TGTGCCAGCAGACAGGAGGGGAATGAGCAGTTCTTC. Translated: CASRQEGNEQFF.

V is TRBV6-6 and J is TRBJ2-3; D might be TRBD2 (6 bases). Germline V CDR1 and CDR2: MNHNY, SVGAGI (reference sequence). There are 14 residues in the CDR3. The V gene lost 2 bases and the J gene lost 2 bases, with 8 bases spanning the gap. For the CDR3, the DNA is TGTGCCAGCAGTTACGTAGCGGTCACAGATACGCAGTATTTT. It encodes CASSYVAVTDTQYF.

Regarding this clone: Other DNA sequences within the sample encode an identical CDR3. The chain has TRBV7-2 and TRBJ1-5, with 8 bases identical to TRBD1. With 3 bases clipped from V and 1 base from J, the junction kept 2 bases outside the gene matches. Germline V gene lookup returns CDR1 SGHTA and CDR2 FQGNSA. The CDR3 runs to 15 residues. The CDR3 DNA reads TGTGCCAGCAGCTTCACAGGGGGAAGCAATCAGCCCCAGCATTTT. Its protein product is CASSFTGGSNQPQHF.

The chain recombines TRBV19 with TRBJ2-1; D call uncertain. This CDR3 spans 13 amino acids. Trimming removed 5 bases at V and 11 bases at J, with 16 bases between. Germline V CDR1 and CDR2: LNHDA, SQIVND (reference sequence). The CDR3 nucleotides are TGTGCCAGTAGTCCATATTCTCTCCGGCAGCAGTTCTTC. It translates to CASSPYSLRQQFF.

The chain uses TRBV30 and TRBJ1-5; 10 bases fit TRBD1. The CDR3 consists of 16 residues. In germline, CDR1 is GTSNPN, CDR2 SVGIG (reference sequence). The V and J ends lost 4 bases and 3 bases, in that order; junction bases with no gene match: 9. CDR3: CAWKGEGQGVNQPQHF. The CDR3 DNA follows: TGTGCCTGGAAAGGCGAAGGACAGGGGGTCAATCAGCCCCAGCATTTT.

V is TRBV7-3 and J is TRBJ2-7; D unresolved. V was clipped by 1 base and J by 7 bases, with 11 bases between them. Per the germline V gene, CDR1 is SGHTA and CDR2 is FQGTGA. The CDR3 runs to 13 residues. The CDR3 loop is CASSLSPVGEQYF. CDR3 coding DNA: TGTGCCAGCAGCTTAAGTCCGGTTGGGGAGCAGTACTTC.

As concerns this clone: The sample has other DNA sequences that encode this CDR3 too. J is TRBJ1-2 and V is TRBV5-1, with unresolved D. There are 15 residues in the CDR3. From germline, CDR1 is SGHRS and CDR2 YFSETQ. V was trimmed by 0 bases and J by 3 bases, leaving 12 bases between them. This CDR3 is CASSLDLTGYYGYTF. CDR3 coding DNA: TGCGCCAGCAGCTTGGACTTGACGGGGTACTATGGCTACACCTTC.

V usage is TRBV28 and J usage is TRBJ2-7; tentatively, D is TRBD1 (6 bases). This CDR3 contains 14 residues. In germline, CDR1 is MDHEN, CDR2 SYDVKM. Trimming removed 4 bases from V and 1 base from J, with 11 bases in between. This CDR3 is CASSSLGHSYEQYF. The CDR3 coding sequence is TGTGCCAGCAGTTCCCTGGGACATTCCTACGAGCAGTACTTC. Variable domain in full (rest from reference TRBV28 and TRBJ2-7): DVKVTQSSRYLVKRTGEKVFLECVQDMDHENMFWYRQDPGLGLRLIYFSYDVKMKEKGDIPEGYSVSREKKERFSLILESASTNQTSMYLCASSSLGHSYEQYFGPGTRLTVT.

Here the CDR3 DNA reads TGTGCCAGCATGGAGGGTGGAGACAATGAGCAGTTCTTC. Protein sequence: CASMEGGDNEQFF. The chain combines TRBV6-5 with TRBJ2-1, with TRBD2 as a possible D gene (6 bases). The CDR3 covers 13 residues. Germline CDR1 reads MNHEY; CDR2 reads SVGAGI. The V gene lost 7 bases and the J gene lost 5 bases, with 12 bases spanning the gap.

The chain recombines TRBV23-1 with TRBJ2-7; D is uncertain. TRBV23-1 carries the ORF label, with uncertain function. Trimming left V 2 bases short and J 7 bases short, with 9 bases between. CDR3 length: 12 amino acids. DNA of the CDR3: TGCGCCAGCAGTCAAGCGCTGGGGGAGCAGTACTTC. This codes for CASSQALGEQYF.

V usage is TRBV4-1 and J usage is TRBJ1-4; D gene unclear. V was trimmed by 4 bases and J by 0 bases, leaving 12 bases between them. CDR3 length: 16 amino acids. CDR1 is MGHRA, CDR2 YSYEKL, per germline. CDR3 sequence reads: CASSPPQVPTNEKLFF. The CDR3 nucleotides read TGCGCCAGCAGCCCACCCCAGGTACCAACTAATGAAAAACTGTTTTTT.

The V gene is TRBV5-1, the J gene TRBJ1-2; D is undetermined. V gave up 0 bases and J gave up 8 bases, with 14 bases separating them. The CDR3 contains 14 residues. The germline CDR1 and CDR2 sequences are SGHRS and YFSETQ. The CDR3 nucleotides read TGCGCCAGCAGCTTGGGGTCCCCCGGTGGGGGCTACACCTTC. Amino acid sequence: CASSLGSPGGGYTF.

On this clone: An end of the junction does not agree with germline; a read error may underlie this. The same CDR3 is also encoded by other DNA sequences in this sample. As DNA, the CDR3 is TGTGCCAGCAGTGATGACCGGACGGTCAACTCTGGCTACACCTTC. Translating gives CASSDDRTVNSGYTF. The rearrangement links TRBV28 to TRBJ1-2; D uncertain. The CDR3 spans 15 residues. The V gene's germline CDR1 is MDHEN and CDR2 SYDVKM.

The chain couples TRBV28 to TRBJ2-7; tentative D call: TRBD2 (6 bases). Trimming cost V 5 bases and J 9 bases, with 20 bases left between them. Per the germline V gene, CDR1 is MDHEN and CDR2 is SYDVKM. There are 14 residues in the CDR3. The CDR3 is CASSPWGLTTGQYF. CDR3 DNA: TGTGCCAGCAGTCCCTGGGGACTGACTACGGGGCAGTACTTC.

The chain recombines TRBV4-2 with TRBJ2-5; D perhaps matches TRBD2 (6 bases). This CDR3 spans 16 amino acids. Germline CDR1 reads LGHNA; CDR2 reads YNFKEQ. Trimming removed 3 bases from V and 5 bases from J, with 19 bases in between. This CDR3 reads CASSQRRGLRAETQYF. CDR3 nucleotide sequence: TGTGCCAGCAGCCAGAGGAGGGGACTCCGGGCGGAGACCCAGTACTTC.

The chain's CDR3 is CASSWTGEGTGELFF. The CDR3 DNA reads TGTGCCAGCAGCTGGACAGGGGAAGGCACCGGGGAGCTGTTTTTT. The rearrangement joins TRBV5-6 to TRBJ2-2, with 9 bases aligning to TRBD1. The CDR3 runs to 15 residues. V shed 3 bases and J 4 bases; nucleotides not matched to a gene: 4. Germline CDR1 is SGHDT and CDR2 is YYEEEE.